This T cell receptor beta chain was identified in a study of T cells after posttransplantation cyclophosphamide. Clones were sequenced by immunoSEQ multiplex PCR, and TCRdb holds only the in-frame ones, with some missing. The sample includes around 30,000 clones, 85% to 90% of them seen just once. V gave up 6 bases and J gave up 3 bases; unmatched junction bases: 4. The CDR3 loop spans 14 amino acids. Germline V CDR1 and CDR2: SEHNR, FQNEAQ (reference sequence). As to this clone: Its cognate antigen is unknown.

Study results and limitations: Recipient CMV seropositivity and CMV reactivation strongly tracked TRB clonality. Tissue-infiltrating T cells from skin or gut overlapped little with blood T cells. Donor-recipient repertoire similarity was low at 1-2 months, rising over year one.

Sequenced input: PBMCs. The chain employs TRBV7-9 and TRBJ1-1; 10 bases align to TRBD1. This clonotype was sampled from a woman in her thirties or forties with a blood cancer, CMV-positive, and with a related stem cell donor. DNA for the CDR3: TGTGCCAGCAGATCGACAGGGGGCGACACTGAAGCTTTCTTT. Translation: CASRSTGGDTEAFF. Together with reference TRBV7-9 and TRBJ1-1, the CDR3 gives the full variable domain: DTGVSQNPRHKITKRGQNVTFRCDPISEHNRLYWYRQTLGQGPEFLTYFQNEAQLEKSRLLSDRFSAERPKGSFSTLEIQRTEQGDSAMYLCASRSTGGDTEAFFGQGTRLTVV.